This is a list of T cell receptor beta chains from one sample in a study of cytomegalovirus exposure and HLA in healthy donors. Method: immunoSEQ multiplex PCR; TCRdb's copy keeps in-frame clones and lacks some. Found here are 150,000 or so clones, 85% to 90% of them singletons; the top ten hold about 8.2%. Input material: PBMCs. Receptors originate from a woman younger than 30 in good health and CMV-seropositive. Both conserved end residues are part of each CDR3. Fields, in order: D gene, V gene, J gene, clone size, CDR3 DNA, CDR3 protein. The D gene is left open where the match is weak. Some rows mark clone size as missing; the rest say once, few, many or name a class of expanded clone.

TRBD1	TRBV6-1	TRBJ2-1	NA	TGTGCCAGTAGAAGGGACAGCAGCTACAATGAGCAGTTCTTC	CASRRDSSYNEQFF
TRBD1	TRBV27	TRBJ1-2	once	TGTGCCAGCAGTCCAAAATGGACAGGGGTGGGCTACACCTTC	CASSPKWTGVGYTF
TRBD1	TRBV18	TRBJ1-5	NA	TGTGCCAGCTCACCCGGGACAGGCGGACAGCCCCAGCATTTT	CASSPGTGGQPQHF
NA	TRBV11-2	TRBJ1-6	NA	TGTGCCAGCAGCTTAGCGGCGGGAGCGGTATATTATTCACCCCTCCACTTT	CASSLAAGAVYYSPLHF
NA	TRBV18	TRBJ1-1	NA	TGTGCCAGCTCACCACAAGGGGAGGTAGGTGAAGCTTTCTTT	CASSPQGEVGEAFF
NA	TRBV11-2	TRBJ1-6	NA	TGTGCCAGCAGCTTAGGTTTTGGCTTGTATAATTCACCCCTCCACTTT	CASSLGFGLYNSPLHF
NA	TRBV5-1	TRBJ2-3	NA	TGCGCCAGCAGCTTGGGTCCCATCACAGATACGCAGTATTTT	CASSLGPITDTQYF
NA	TRBV2	TRBJ2-2	NA	TGTGCCAGCACCATAGCCCCCGGCGGAGCAATCTCAGTAGGGGAGCTGTTTTTT	CASTIAPGGAISVGELFF
NA	TRBV13	TRBJ2-7	NA	TGTGCCAGCAGCTTCCCTTGGGACAATGACTACGAGCAGTACTTC	CASSFPWDNDYEQYF
NA	TRBV12-5	TRBJ1-3	NA	TGTGCTAGTGGTTTGGTCCCGACACGCCCTGGAAACACCATATATTTT	CASGLVPTRPGNTIYF
NA	TRBV29-1	TRBJ1-1	NA	TGCAGCGCTAAGGACAGTTACACTGAAGCTTTCTTT	CSAKDSYTEAFF
NA	TRBV14	TRBJ1-1	NA	TGTGCCAGCAGCCCTGGACCAGGGTTTGAAGCTTTCTTT	CASSPGPGFEAFF
TRBD1	TRBV6-1	TRBJ1-3	NA	TGTGCCAGCACCAGACAGGGTCGAAACACCATATATTTT	CASTRQGRNTIYF
NA	TRBV5-1	TRBJ1-2	few	TGCGCCAGCAGAGGGGCAGGGCTAAACTATGGCTACACCTTC	CASRGAGLNYGYTF
TRBD1	TRBV5-1	TRBJ1-2	few	TGCGCCAGCAGCTCCTCTTGGGACAGCGTCTATGGCTACACCTTC	CASSSSWDSVYGYTF
TRBD1	TRBV6-5	TRBJ1-1	NA	TGTGCCAGCACCCGATGGACAGGGATAAACACTGAAGCTTTCTTT	CASTRWTGINTEAFF
TRBD2	TRBV19	TRBJ2-7	NA	TGTGCCAGTAGTCCACAAGCGGGGGCCCTGGGGGAGCAGTACTTC	CASSPQAGALGEQYF
TRBD2	TRBV6-5	TRBJ2-7	NA	TGTGCCGCCCCGGGGGGTTCCTACGAGCAGTACTTC	CAAPGGSYEQYF
NA	TRBV13	TRBJ1-2	NA	TGTGCCAGCAGCATACAGACAGGAGTCGGATACTATGGCTACACCTTC	CASSIQTGVGYYGYTF
TRBD1	TRBV11-2	TRBJ1-2	NA	TGTGCCAGCAGCTCCCGGGACAGGGTGGGCTACACCTTC	CASSSRDRVGYTF
NA	TRBV7-3	TRBJ1-6	once	TGTGCCAGCAGCCCGGGGGTTGGGCCTAATTCACCCCTCCACTTT	CASSPGVGPNSPLHF
NA	TRBV11-2	TRBJ1-5	NA	TGTGCCAGCAGCTTAGAACGGGTCGGTCAGCCCCAGCATTTT	CASSLERVGQPQHF